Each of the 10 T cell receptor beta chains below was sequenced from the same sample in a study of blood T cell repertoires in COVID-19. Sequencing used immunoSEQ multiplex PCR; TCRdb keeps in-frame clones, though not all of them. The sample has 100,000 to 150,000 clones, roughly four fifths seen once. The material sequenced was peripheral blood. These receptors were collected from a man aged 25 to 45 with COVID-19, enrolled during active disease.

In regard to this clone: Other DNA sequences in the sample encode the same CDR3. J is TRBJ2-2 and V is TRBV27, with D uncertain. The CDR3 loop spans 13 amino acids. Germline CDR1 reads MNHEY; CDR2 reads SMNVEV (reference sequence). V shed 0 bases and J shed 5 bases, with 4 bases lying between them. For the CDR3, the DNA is TGTGCCAGCAGTTTATCGTCAACCGGGGAGCTGTTTTTT. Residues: CASSLSSTGELFF.

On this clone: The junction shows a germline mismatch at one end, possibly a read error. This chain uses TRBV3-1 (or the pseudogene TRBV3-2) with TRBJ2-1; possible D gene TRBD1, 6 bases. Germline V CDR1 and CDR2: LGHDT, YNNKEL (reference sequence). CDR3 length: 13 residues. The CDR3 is CASRQVRGNEQFF. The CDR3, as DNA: TGTGCCAGCAGACAAGTCAGGGGAAATGAGCAGTTCTTC.

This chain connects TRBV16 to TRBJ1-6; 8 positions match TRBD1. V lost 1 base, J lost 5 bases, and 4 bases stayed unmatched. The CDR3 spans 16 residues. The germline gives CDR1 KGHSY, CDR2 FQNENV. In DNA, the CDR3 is TGTGCCAGCAGCCAATTCGGACAGGGAAATAATTCACCCCTCCACTTT. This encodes CASSQFGQGNNSPLHF.

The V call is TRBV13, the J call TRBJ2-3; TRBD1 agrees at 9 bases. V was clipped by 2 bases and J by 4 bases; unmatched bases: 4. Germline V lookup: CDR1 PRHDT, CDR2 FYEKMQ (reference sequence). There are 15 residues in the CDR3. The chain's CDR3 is CASSLSGQGSDTQYF. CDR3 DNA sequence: TGTGCCAGCAGCTTATCAGGACAGGGGTCAGATACGCAGTATTTT. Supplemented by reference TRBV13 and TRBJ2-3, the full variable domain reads AAGVIQSPRHLIKEKRETATLKCYPIPRHDTVYWYQQGPGQDPQFLISFYEKMQSDKGSIPDRFSAQQFSDYHSELNMSSLELGDSALYFCASSLSGQGSDTQYFGPGTRLTVL.

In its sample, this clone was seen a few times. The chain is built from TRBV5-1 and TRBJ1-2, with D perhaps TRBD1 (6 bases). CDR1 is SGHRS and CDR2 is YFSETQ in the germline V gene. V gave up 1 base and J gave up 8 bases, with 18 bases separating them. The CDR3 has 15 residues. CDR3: CASSLRPEGDRGYTF. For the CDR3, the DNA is TGCGCCAGCAGCTTGAGGCCCGAGGGGGATAGGGGCTACACCTTC.

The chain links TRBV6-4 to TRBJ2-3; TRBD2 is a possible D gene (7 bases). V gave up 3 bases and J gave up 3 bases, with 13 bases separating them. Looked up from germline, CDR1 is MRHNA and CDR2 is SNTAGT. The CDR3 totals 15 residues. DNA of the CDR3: TGTGCCAGCAGTGATACGGGGGGCCCTACAGATACGCAGTATTTT. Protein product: CASSDTGGPTDTQYF.

DNA of the CDR3: TGTGCCAGCAGCGCATCCAGGAACACCATATATTTT. It encodes CASSASRNTIYF. J is TRBJ1-3 and V is TRBV9; D unclear. Deletions cut 3 bases from V and 7 bases from J, with 8 bases between. The germline gives CDR1 SGDLS, CDR2 YYNGEE. The CDR3 has 12 residues.

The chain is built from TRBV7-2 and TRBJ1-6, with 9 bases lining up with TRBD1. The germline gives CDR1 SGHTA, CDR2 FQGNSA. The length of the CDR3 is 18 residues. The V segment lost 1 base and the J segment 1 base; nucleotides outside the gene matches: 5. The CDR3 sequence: CASSLGYRGPSYNSPLHF. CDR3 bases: TGTGCCAGCAGCTTAGGATACAGGGGGCCTTCCTATAATTCACCCCTCCACTTT.

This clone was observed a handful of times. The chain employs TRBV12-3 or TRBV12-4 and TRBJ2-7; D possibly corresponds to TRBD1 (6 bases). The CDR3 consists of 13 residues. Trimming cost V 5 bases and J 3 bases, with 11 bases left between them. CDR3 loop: CASSPPGDYEQYF. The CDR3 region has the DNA TGTGCCAGCAGTCCTCCAGGGGACTACGAGCAGTACTTC.

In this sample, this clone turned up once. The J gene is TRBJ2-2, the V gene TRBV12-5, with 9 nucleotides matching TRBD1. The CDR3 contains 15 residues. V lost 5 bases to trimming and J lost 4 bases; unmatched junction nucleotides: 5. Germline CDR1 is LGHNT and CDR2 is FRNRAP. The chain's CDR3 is CASGPGTGSTGELFF. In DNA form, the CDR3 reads TGTGCTAGTGGTCCGGGGACAGGGAGCACCGGGGAGCTGTTTTTT.